The 28 T cell receptor beta chains listed next were all sequenced from one sample in a study of blood T cell repertoires in COVID-19. Using immunoSEQ multiplex PCR, the repertoire was profiled, and TCRdb retains in-frame clones only, with some absent. The repertoire consists of 70,000 to 90,000 clones, with approximately 85% occurring once and the leading ten covering around 40%. Sequencing input: peripheral blood. The receptors were sampled from a human donor in a cohort sampled during active COVID-19.

Only one count was recorded for this clone. The chain is built from TRBV21-1 and TRBJ2-7; the DNA was not compared with TRBD2, the D call given in the table. TRBV21-1 corresponds to a pseudogene. CDR3 size: 15 residues. The CDR3 DNA is TGTGCCAGCAGCAAGGCACTAGCGGGAAGGTACGAGCAGTACTTC. Translated, it gives CASSKALAGRYEQYF.

The rearrangement uses TRBV21-1 and TRBJ2-2; TRBD1, the table's D call, lacks a check against the DNA. TRBV21-1 is labeled a pseudogene. The CDR3 is 16 amino acids. The CDR3 sequence is CASSNCRGPNTGELFF. The CDR3 DNA reads TGTGCCAGCAGCAACTGCAGGGGTCCGAACACCGGGGAGCTGTTTTTT.

The CDR3 reads CASSYSRHSYEQYF. The CDR3 bases are TGTGCCAGCAGTTACTCTAGACACTCCTACGAGCAGTACTTC. This chain uses TRBV6-5 with TRBJ2-7, with unresolved D. In germline, CDR1 is MNHEY, CDR2 SVGAGI. V was cut by 0 bases and J by 0 bases, with 6 bases left in between. The CDR3 contains 14 residues.

The J gene is TRBJ1-5, the V gene TRBV2, with TRBD1 as a possible D gene (5 bases). V shed 3 bases and J shed 0 bases, with 12 bases lying between them. Germline V gives CDR1 SNHLY, CDR2 FYNNEI. The CDR3 has 16 amino acids. The CDR3 spells CASSESPGVSNQPQHF. The CDR3 nucleotides are TGTGCCAGCAGTGAGTCCCCGGGGGTTAGCAATCAGCCCCAGCATTTT.

This rearrangement joins TRBV11-1 to TRBJ1-2; D is perhaps TRBD1 (6 bases). Per the germline V gene, CDR1 is SGHAT and CDR2 is FQDESV (reference sequence). V gave up 5 bases and J gave up 8 bases, with 18 bases separating them. The CDR3 runs to 14 residues. CDR3 nucleotide sequence: TGTGCCAGCAGCCCTACTCCAGGGGTGGTCGGCTACACCTTC. Its protein product is CASSPTPGVVGYTF.

The gene calls are TRBV5-4 and TRBJ2-5; 7 bases agree with TRBD2. The CDR3 totals 15 residues. With 4 bases clipped from V and 5 bases from J, the junction kept 11 bases outside the gene matches. Germline loops: CDR1 SGHNT, CDR2 YYREEE (reference sequence). The CDR3 DNA follows: TGTGCCAGCAGCCCTCGGAGGGGCGGGGGTGAGACCCAGTACTTC. Translation: CASSPRRGGGETQYF.

The V and J genes are TRBV9 and TRBJ2-5; D gene unclear. The CDR3 consists of 14 residues. Germline V gene lookup returns CDR1 SGDLS and CDR2 YYNGEE. The V and J ends lost 1 base and 3 bases respectively, with 10 bases between them. The CDR3 DNA reads as TGTGCCAGCAGCGTAAGTCAGGTGAAAGAGACCCAGTACTTC. Amino acids: CASSVSQVKETQYF.

This sequence joins TRBV3-1 (or the pseudogene TRBV3-2) and TRBJ1-1; TRBD1 agrees at 7 bases. The CDR3 spans 13 residues. V trimming: 6 bases; J trimming: 3 bases; junction bases outside the gene matches: 4. Germline assignment: CDR1 LGHDT and CDR2 YNNKEL (reference sequence). DNA for the CDR3: TGTGCCAGCAGTCCCAGGGGGGACACTGAAGCTTTCTTT. This encodes CASSPRGDTEAFF.

V is TRBV19 and J is TRBJ2-5; D is undetermined. Trimming stripped 5 bases from V and 5 bases from J, with 9 bases between. The CDR3 consists of 12 residues. Germline V lookup: CDR1 LNHDA, CDR2 SQIVND (reference sequence). CDR3 coding DNA: TGTGCCAGTAGTTTCTCCGGGGAGACCCAGTACTTC. Amino acids: CASSFSGETQYF.

The CDR3 sequence is CASSPQQGTSSYEQYF. DNA for the CDR3: TGTGCCAGCTCACCACAACAGGGGACCAGCTCCTACGAGCAGTACTTC. The chain is built from TRBV18 and TRBJ2-7; 7 nucleotides match TRBD1. Germline loops: CDR1 KGHSH, CDR2 LQKENI. The CDR3 has 16 amino acids. Trimming cost V 1 base and J 0 bases; bases outside gene matches: 6. Full variable domain (missing parts from reference TRBV18 and TRBJ2-7): NAGVMQNPRHLVRRRGQEARLRCSPMKGHSHVYWYRQLPEEGLKFMVYLQKENIIDESGMPKERFSAEFPKEGPSILRIQQVVRGDSAAYFCASSPQQGTSSYEQYFGPGTRLTVT.

The rearrangement uses TRBV5-1 and TRBJ1-4, with a possible D match to TRBD1 (6 bases). V was pared by 4 bases and J by 2 bases, with 15 bases between. Germline V gene data show CDR1 as SGHRS and CDR2 as YFSETQ. The CDR3 contains 16 residues. CDR3 DNA sequence: TGCGCCAGCAGCCCTGGACAGTCTGCGACTAATGAAAAACTGTTTTTT. It codes for CASSPGQSATNEKLFF.

V is TRBV29-1 and J is TRBJ1-2; D is uncertain. The CDR3 consists of 14 residues. V shed 3 bases and J shed 1 base, with 12 bases lying between them. CDR1 and CDR2 from the germline V gene are SQVTM and ANQGSEA. The CDR3 here is CSVEGGTNNYGYTF. CDR3 in DNA: TGCAGCGTTGAGGGAGGCACTAATAACTATGGCTACACCTTC. The complete variable domain, with remaining parts taken from reference TRBV29-1 and TRBJ1-2, reads SAVISQKPSRDICQRGTSLTIQCQVDSQVTMMFWYRQQPGQSLTLIATANQGSEATYESGFVIDKFPISRPNLTFSTLTVSNMSPEDSSIYLCSVEGGTNNYGYTFGSGTRLTVV.

This clone came up once. The chain combines TRBV5-8 with TRBJ2-4; 9 bases match TRBD1. The CDR3 runs to 11 residues. V was pared by 4 bases and J by 14 bases, with 4 bases of the junction left unmatched. CDR1 and CDR2 from the germline V gene are SGHTS and YDEGEE. CDR3 amino acids: CASSQWTGEYF. The CDR3 coding sequence is TGTGCCAGCAGCCAATGGACAGGGGAGTACTTC. The full variable domain, its missing parts supplied by reference TRBV5-8 and TRBJ2-4, is EAGVTQSPTHLIKTRGQQATLRCSPISGHTSVYWYQQALGLGLQFLLWYDEGEERNRGNFPPRFSGRQFPNYSSELNVNALELEDSALYLCASSQWTGEYFGAGTRLSVL.

The V gene is TRBV5-6, the J gene TRBJ1-1; 7 bases line up with TRBD1. CDR1 and CDR2 (germline): SGHDT, YYEEEE. Germline trimming cut 5 bases from V and 2 bases from J; bases unmatched to any gene: 6. This CDR3 region has 14 residues. The CDR3 sequence: CASRRQGVNTEAFF. In DNA form, the CDR3 reads TGTGCCAGCAGGCGACAGGGTGTTAACACTGAAGCTTTCTTT.

The J gene is TRBJ2-3, the V gene TRBV6-2 or TRBV6-3; D may be TRBD1 (5 bases). From germline, CDR1 is MNHEY and CDR2 SVGEGT. There are 15 residues in the CDR3. V gave up 5 bases and J gave up 4 bases, with 16 bases separating them. The CDR3 sequence is CASSQLAKGADTQYF. In nucleotides, the CDR3 is TGTGCCAGCAGTCAACTCGCTAAAGGGGCAGATACGCAGTATTTT.

This chain connects TRBV19 to TRBJ1-2; D is ambiguous. The CDR3 runs 12 residues. Trimming removed 5 bases from V and 8 bases from J, with 12 bases in between. Per germline, CDR1 LNHDA and CDR2 SQIVND (reference sequence). In nucleotides, the CDR3 is TGTGCCAGTAGTCCCCGACTGGAGGGCTACACCTTC. Protein sequence: CASSPRLEGYTF.

This clone was seen only a few times. The chain joins TRBV27 to TRBJ2-3; TRBD2 aligns across 8 bases. The CDR3 spans 18 residues. The V and J ends lost 5 bases and 0 bases, in that order; junction bases with no gene match: 13. Germline V gene data show CDR1 as MNHEY and CDR2 as SMNVEV (reference sequence). The CDR3 DNA follows: TGTGCCAGCAGTCTAAGACCTCCCAGCGGGAGCAGCACAGATACGCAGTATTTT. It yields the protein CASSLRPPSGSSTDTQYF.

The chain couples TRBV30 to TRBJ1-2, with D hard to call. In germline, CDR1 is GTSNPN, CDR2 SVGIG (reference sequence). CDR3 length: 15 amino acids. Trimming removed 1 base from V and 2 bases from J, with 14 bases in between. The CDR3 DNA follows: TGTGCCTGGAGTGCGGACCCGGCGGGGAACTATGGCTACACCTTC. It yields the protein CAWSADPAGNYGYTF.

This chain joins TRBV24-1 and TRBJ2-5; D not resolved. Germline CDR1 and CDR2: KGHDR and SFDVKD. This CDR3 region has 14 residues. Trimming left V 2 bases short and J 2 bases short, with 8 bases between. CDR3 in amino acids: CATSDSEQQETQYF. The DNA for the CDR3 is TGTGCCACCAGTGATTCGGAACAGCAAGAGACCCAGTACTTC.

The chain recombines TRBV2 with TRBJ2-7, with 7 nucleotides matching TRBD2. The CDR3 runs 14 residues. With 0 bases clipped from V and 6 bases from J, the junction kept 5 bases outside the gene matches. Germline CDR1 and CDR2: SNHLY and FYNNEI. For the CDR3, the DNA is TGTGCCAGCAGTGAAGCGGGAGGGGACTTCGAGCAGTACTTC. Residues: CASSEAGGDFEQYF.

The CDR3, as DNA: TGTGCCAGCTCCCCTACGGTAGGGGTGAACGACGTCCTGACTTTC. Translation gives CASSPTVGVNDVLTF. The V call is TRBV18, the J call TRBJ2-6, with a possible D match to TRBD1 (5 bases). CDR1 KGHSH and CDR2 LQKENI come from the germline V gene. V shed 6 bases and J shed 11 bases, with 20 bases lying between them. The CDR3 totals 15 residues.

The CDR3 DNA is TGTGCCAGCAGACCTGGACAGGGACAGCAGCCCCAGCATTTT. The encoded protein is CASRPGQGQQPQHF. The chain uses TRBV6-5 and TRBJ1-5; TRBD1 matches at 8 bases. Looked up from germline, CDR1 is MNHEY and CDR2 is SVGAGI. The V gene end was trimmed by 6 bases and the J gene end by 7 bases; junction bases not matched to a gene: 8. This CDR3 region has 14 residues.

V usage is TRBV13 and J usage is TRBJ2-1, with a tentative D call TRBD2 (5 bases). V was cut by 2 bases and J by 0 bases, with 8 bases left in between. CDR1 is PRHDT, CDR2 FYEKMQ, per germline (reference sequence). The CDR3 sequence is 15 residues long. The DNA of the CDR3 is TGTGCCAGCAGCTTATCGGCGGGCTCCTACAATGAGCAGTTCTTC. Its protein product is CASSLSAGSYNEQFF.

The V call is TRBV6-5, the J call TRBJ2-6, with D possibly TRBD2 on 6 matching bases. CDR1 and CDR2 from the germline V gene are MNHEY and SVGAGI. Trimming removed 6 bases at V and 10 bases at J, with 16 bases between. The CDR3 covers 14 residues. CDR3 sequence: CASSRATSLNVLTF. Here the CDR3 DNA reads TGTGCCAGCAGCCGAGCGACTAGTCTAAACGTCCTGACTTTC.

The chain has TRBV28 and TRBJ2-3, with 8 bases identical to TRBD1. CDR1 is MDHEN and CDR2 is SYDVKM in the germline V gene. This CDR3 spans 14 amino acids. V shed 10 bases and J 5 bases; nucleotides not matched to a gene: 11. The CDR3 DNA sequence: TGTGCCACCAAGGCAGGGGGCGCAGGAGATACGCAGTATTTT. As protein: CATKAGGAGDTQYF.

This chain uses TRBV4-1 with TRBJ2-3, with 10 bases matching TRBD2. Trimming took 1 base from V and 14 from J; bases not matched to a gene: 12. CDR1 and CDR2 (germline): MGHRA, YSYEKL. The CDR3 is made up of 15 amino acids. CDR3 amino acids: CASSQVGLAGAARYF. The DNA of the CDR3 is TGCGCCAGCAGCCAAGTGGGGCTAGCGGGGGCCGCCCGGTATTTT.

The chain's CDR3 is CASSFRGDTQYF. For the CDR3, the DNA is TGTGCCAGCAGTTTCCGAGGAGATACGCAGTATTTT. This chain connects TRBV12-3 or TRBV12-4 to TRBJ2-3; D is unresolved. V gave up 3 bases and J gave up 5 bases, with 6 bases separating them. The CDR3 is 12 amino acids.

The chain has TRBV19 and TRBJ2-5; D ambiguous. The V end was cut by 1 base, the J end by 0 bases, with 6 bases between. The CDR3 loop spans 14 amino acids. CDR1 and CDR2 (germline): LNHDA, SQIVND (reference sequence). The CDR3 reads CASSIGGYQETQYF. Written as DNA, the CDR3 is TGTGCCAGTAGTATAGGCGGATACCAAGAGACCCAGTACTTC. The whole variable domain, filled in from reference TRBV19 and TRBJ2-5, reads DGGITQSPKYLFRKEGQNVTLSCEQNLNHDAMYWYRQDPGQGLRLIYYSQIVNDFQKGDIAEGYSVSREKKESFPLTVTSAQKNPTAFYLCASSIGGYQETQYFGPGTRLLVL.